A selection of T cell receptor beta chains follows, all from one sample in a study of T-cell reconstitution after alpha-beta-depleted transplantation in children. TCRdb processed the PCR reads anew with MiXCR; each CDR3 protein has one entry. The data show 450,000 to 600,000 distinct CDR3 sequences, 8% to 11% seen once. The sequencing used PBMCs, collected before TCRalphabeta/CD19-depleted stem cell transplant. These receptor sequences come from a child aged 2 to 10 with inherited bone marrow failure, due to receive a stem cell transplant. Each CDR3 is given with its conserved first and last residue. The order of the fields is J gene, V gene, D gene, clone size, CDR3 protein, CDR3 DNA. A D gene is named only where the DNA matches it firmly. Clone size is given for some rows only: seen once, a few or many times, or a class if the clone is expanded.

TRBJ2-7,TRBV4-3,NA,few,CASSQDGYGAYEQYF,TGCGCCAGCAGCCAAGATGGTTACGGAGCCTACGAGCAGTACTTC
TRBJ2-7,TRBV10-2,TRBD2,many,CASGLAGGAYEQYF,TGCGCCAGCGGGTTAGCGGGAGGGGCCTACGAGCAGTACTTC
TRBJ2-7,TRBV28,TRBD2,many,CASSGTRFYEQYF,TGTGCCAGCAGTGGGACTAGATTCTACGAGCAGTACTTC
TRBJ2-1,TRBV12-3/TRBV12-4,TRBD2,many,CASSTRAGDISYNEQFF,TGTGCCAGCAGTACCAGAGCGGGAGATATTTCCTACAATGAGCAGTTCTTC
TRBJ1-1,TRBV7-6,NA,many,CASSLEGRYTEAFF,TGTGCCAGCAGCTTAGAGGGACGGTACACTGAAGCTTTCTTT
TRBJ2-3,TRBV10-3,NA,many,CAIRRADTQYF,TGTGCCATCAGGCGGGCAGATACGCAGTATTTT
TRBJ1-1,TRBV5-1,NA,many,CASSLEGLGTETEAFF,TGCGCCAGCAGCCTGGAGGGTCTGGGCACTGAGACTGAAGCTTTCTTT
TRBJ2-7,TRBV19,NA,few,CASSIVGTDYEQYF,TGTGCCAGTAGTATCGTTGGAACGGACTACGAGCAGTACTTC
TRBJ2-7,TRBV10-3,NA,NA,CAIFDWDSNAYEQYF,TGTGCCATCTTTGATTGGGATTCCAATGCGTACGAGCAGTACTTC
TRBJ2-7,TRBV6-2/TRBV6-3,NA,NA,CASSYSRKGLTYEQYF,TGTGCCAGCAGTTACTCGAGGAAGGGCCTAACCTACGAGCAGTACTTC
TRBJ2-2,TRBV10-3,NA,few,CAISQDPGVTGELFF,TGTGCCATCAGCCAGGACCCGGGGGTGACCGGGGAGCTGTTTTTT
TRBJ2-5,TRBV27,NA,many,CASSLGSRETQYF,TGTGCCAGCAGTTTAGGCAGTCGAGAGACCCAGTACTTC
TRBJ2-5,TRBV4-3,NA,many,CASSLRTYEETQYF,TGCGCCAGCAGCCTCCGGACTTATGAAGAGACCCAGTACTTC
TRBJ2-7,TRBV2,NA,many,CASSVARGGYEQYF,TGTGCCAGCAGTGTGGCGAGAGGAGGATACGAGCAGTACTTC
TRBJ1-1,TRBV7-9,TRBD1,many,CASSFGQGEAFF,TGTGCCAGCAGCTTCGGACAGGGTGAAGCTTTCTTT
TRBJ2-1,TRBV11-2,NA,NA,CASSLPTYNEQFF,TGTGCCAGCAGCTTACCAACTTACAATGAGCAGTTCTTC
TRBJ2-1,TRBV7-8,NA,many,CASSFPGARNEQFF,TGTGCCAGCAGCTTTCCAGGGGCGCGAAATGAGCAGTTCTTC
TRBJ1-4,TRBV28,NA,many,CASSLLQTGYLNEKLFF,TGTGCCAGCAGTTTACTACAGACAGGTTACCTTAATGAAAAACTGTTTTTT
TRBJ1-1,TRBV5-1,NA,many,CASTYGGGNTEAFF,TGCGCCAGCACTTATGGGGGCGGTAACACTGAAGCTTTCTTT
TRBJ2-7,TRBV29-1,NA,many,CSVEGMTGSEQYF,TGCAGCGTTGAGGGAATGACGGGCTCCGAGCAGTACTTC
TRBJ2-3,TRBV5-1,TRBD1,many,CASSLGQGSDTQYF,TGCGCCAGCAGCCTAGGACAGGGTTCAGATACGCAGTATTTT
TRBJ1-2,TRBV28,NA,many,CASSPEGLGDYGYTF,TGTGCCAGCAGTCCGGAGGGGCTCGGAGACTATGGCTACACCTTC
TRBJ2-1,TRBV4-1,TRBD2,many,CASSQEYLNLAGGPDEQFF,TGCGCCAGCAGCCAAGAGTACCTAAATCTAGCGGGAGGGCCTGATGAGCAGTTCTTC
TRBJ2-4,TRBV20-1,NA,many,CSASRRAGDIQYF,TGCAGTGCTAGTCGCAGGGCCGGGGACATTCAGTACTTC
TRBJ2-3,TRBV28,NA,many,CATNLWGAGPDTQYF,TGTGCCACCAACCTTTGGGGAGCGGGTCCAGATACGCAGTATTTT
TRBJ2-7,TRBV5-1,NA,many,CASSSMTASYEQYF,TGCGCCAGCAGCTCAATGACAGCCTCCTACGAGCAGTACTTC
TRBJ2-7,TRBV21-1,NA,many,CASSNSRQGLDYEQYF,TGTGCCAGCAGCAATTCTCGACAGGGGTTGGACTACGAGCAGTACTTC
TRBJ2-7,TRBV18,NA,few,CASSPNRGGYEQYF,TGTGCCAGCTCACCAAACAGGGGAGGCTACGAGCAGTACTTC
TRBJ2-1,TRBV12-3/TRBV12-4,NA,many,CASSLSSNNEQFF,TGTGCCAGCAGTTTAAGTTCGAACAATGAGCAGTTCTTC
TRBJ1-5,TRBV2,NA,few,CASSLTGIEPQHF,TGTGCCAGCAGTTTAACTGGGATCGAGCCCCAGCATTTT
TRBJ2-7,TRBV3-1,NA,NA,CASSHLAMGDYEQYF,TGTGCCAGCAGCCATCTAGCGATGGGTGACTACGAGCAGTACTTC
TRBJ1-2,TRBV27,NA,many,CASSFVAGVFGYTF,TGTGCCAGCAGTTTTGTGGCAGGGGTCTTCGGCTACACCTTC
TRBJ2-2,TRBV5-1,TRBD2,few,CASSLWTSGSSSGELFF,TGCGCCAGCAGCTTATGGACTAGCGGGAGCTCCTCCGGGGAGCTGTTTTTT
TRBJ2-5,TRBV5-4,TRBD1,many,CASSRTPTGEETQYF,TGTGCCAGCAGCAGAACTCCGACAGGGGAAGAGACCCAGTACTTC
TRBJ2-1,TRBV7-2,TRBD2,few,CASSKGTSGYNEQFF,TGTGCCAGCAGCAAAGGGACTAGCGGATACAATGAGCAGTTCTTC
TRBJ2-1,TRBV27,NA,NA,CASTPWGGFGYNEQFF,TGTGCCAGCACCCCATGGGGGGGCTTTGGTTACAATGAGCAGTTCTTC
TRBJ2-4,TRBV4-3,TRBD1,many,CASSHVQGTKNIQYF,TGCGCCAGCAGCCATGTACAGGGGACCAAAAACATTCAGTACTTC
TRBJ1-1,TRBV20-1,NA,few,CSATLPTRNTEAFF,TGCAGTGCTACGTTACCTACAAGAAACACTGAAGCTTTCTTT
TRBJ1-1,TRBV5-6,NA,many,CASSLVADTEAFF,TGTGCCAGCAGCTTGGTGGCAGACACTGAAGCTTTCTTT
TRBJ2-2,TRBV7-9,TRBD2,many,CASSPGLAETGELFF,TGTGCCAGCAGCCCGGGACTAGCAGAGACCGGGGAGCTGTTTTTT
TRBJ2-5,TRBV7-9,TRBD1,NA,CASSLRDSPNGETQYF,TGTGCCAGCAGCTTACGGGACAGCCCCAATGGGGAGACCCAGTACTTC
TRBJ1-1,TRBV28,NA,few,CASSPLGQENTEAFF,TGTGCCAGCAGTCCCCTCGGCCAGGAGAACACTGAAGCTTTCTTT
TRBJ2-3,TRBV19,NA,NA,CASSIAGPSTDTQYF,TGTGCCAGTAGTATCGCTGGACCTAGCACAGATACGCAGTATTTT
TRBJ2-3,TRBV4-1,NA,few,CASRDAFDDTQYF,TGCGCCAGCCGGGACGCATTCGATGATACGCAGTATTTT
TRBJ2-7,TRBV7-2,TRBD2,NA,CASSPVSGSSYEQYF,TGTGCCAGCAGCCCCGTTAGCGGGAGCTCCTACGAGCAGTACTTC
TRBJ1-4,TRBV19,TRBD1,many,CASSLLRQGAHEEKLFF,TGTGCCAGTAGTCTACTCCGACAGGGAGCACATGAAGAAAAACTGTTTTTT
TRBJ2-7,TRBV28,TRBD1,NA,CASRDRGLYDQYF,TGTGCCAGTCGGGACAGGGGACTCTACGACCAGTACTTC
TRBJ2-7,TRBV13,NA,many,CASSARIYEQYF,TGTGCCAGCAGCGCGCGGATCTACGAGCAGTACTTC
TRBJ2-7,TRBV2,TRBD1,NA,CASSEFLAGQAFSYEQYF,TGTGCCAGCAGCGAGTTCTTAGCTGGACAGGCCTTCTCCTACGAGCAGTACTTC
TRBJ2-1,TRBV12-3/TRBV12-4,TRBD2,many,CASSKQWTSGSRQQFF,TGTGCCAGCAGCAAGCAATGGACTAGCGGAAGCAGGCAGCAGTTCTTC
TRBJ2-1,TRBV7-2,TRBD2,few,CASKLRTSGISNEQFF,TGTGCCAGCAAATTAAGGACTAGCGGGATAAGCAATGAGCAGTTCTTC
TRBJ2-7,TRBV29-1,NA,many,CSVGRDRGPSGVYF,TGCAGCGTAGGCCGGGACAGGGGCCCTAGCGGGGTGTACTTC
TRBJ2-4,TRBV4-3,TRBD1,NA,CASSQDEGATWAKNIQYF,TGCGCCAGCAGCCAAGATGAGGGGGCTACTTGGGCCAAAAACATTCAGTACTTC
TRBJ2-1,TRBV5-1,TRBD2,many,CASSPLGLAGYNEQFF,TGCGCCAGCAGCCCCCTGGGACTAGCGGGATACAATGAGCAGTTCTTC
TRBJ1-5,TRBV7-2,NA,many,CASSLARQGGNQPQHF,TGTGCCAGCAGCTTAGCGCGGCAGGGAGGCAATCAGCCCCAGCATTTT
TRBJ2-5,TRBV7-8,TRBD2,many,CASTILAAPYQETQYF,TGTGCCAGCACCATACTAGCGGCTCCGTACCAAGAGACCCAGTACTTC
TRBJ2-1,TRBV7-9,TRBD1,many,CASSPEGQVILEQFF,TGTGCCAGCAGCCCAGAGGGACAGGTTATTCTGGAGCAGTTCTTC
TRBJ2-1,TRBV11-2,TRBD2,many,CASSLEGSGREEFF,TGTGCCAGCAGCTTAGAAGGTAGCGGGAGGGAGGAGTTCTTC
TRBJ2-3,TRBV11-1,NA,NA,CASTSGTPDTQYF,TGTGCCAGCACCTCGGGAACCCCCGATACGCAGTATTTT